This TCR beta chain was obtained from a study of T cell changes during pregnancy in multiple sclerosis. This CDR3 region has 19 residues. The V segment lost 1 base and the J segment 4 bases; nucleotides outside the gene matches: 17. CDR1 is SGHTA, CDR2 FQGNSA, per germline. TCRdb's copy holds only in-frame clones and misses some; the assay was immunoSEQ multiplex PCR. Of tens of thousands of clones listed, roughly 92% are singletons. This chain joins TRBV7-2 and TRBJ2-7; 9 bases are a match to TRBD1. The sequences come from peripheral blood, collected before pregnancy. This sequence originates from a female donor with multiple sclerosis, enrolled in a pregnancy study. Here the CDR3 reads CASSLVHYPGQGATYEQYF. The CDR3 DNA reads TGTGCCAGCAGCTTAGTCCATTATCCGGGACAGGGCGCTACGTACGAGCAGTACTTC.